This entry lists 14 T cell receptor beta chains sequenced from one sample in a study of blood T cell repertoires in COVID-19. Generated by immunoSEQ multiplex PCR, the TCRdb table keeps only in-frame clones and is missing some. The data contain approximately 120,000 clones, more than 75% of them seen just once; the ten biggest clones take up 5% to 6%. Sample: peripheral blood. These receptors were taken from a human donor in a cohort sampled during active COVID-19.

This chain connects TRBV9 to TRBJ2-2; D unclear. Germline V lookup: CDR1 SGDLS, CDR2 YYNGEE. This CDR3 comprises 13 residues. V was pared by 4 bases and J by 6 bases, with 10 bases between. The CDR3 DNA sequence: TGTGCCAGCAGCCCTATCCTCCCCGGGGAGCTGTTTTTT. It translates to CASSPILPGELFF.

A few counts support this clone. The rearrangement joins TRBV3-1 (or the pseudogene TRBV3-2) to TRBJ2-7; 7 bases line up with TRBD1. This CDR3 is built from 15 residues. Germline assignment: CDR1 LGHDT and CDR2 YNNKEL (reference sequence). With 1 base clipped from V and 3 bases from J, the junction kept 6 bases outside the gene matches. This CDR3 is CASSQADRIVYEQYF. CDR3 nucleotides: TGTGCCAGCAGCCAAGCGGACAGGATCGTCTACGAGCAGTACTTC.

This chain uses TRBV18 with TRBJ1-2, with TRBD1 matching over 8 bases. The CDR3 covers 17 residues. The V gene's germline CDR1 is KGHSH and CDR2 LQKENI. Trimming cost V 1 base and J 2 bases; bases outside gene matches: 9. CDR3 nucleotide sequence: TGTGCCAGCTCACCACTCCCGACAGGGGATCGGAACTATGGCTACACCTTC. Translated, it gives CASSPLPTGDRNYGYTF. The full variable domain, with the rest looked up from reference TRBV18 and TRBJ1-2, is NAGVMQNPRHLVRRRGQEARLRCSPMKGHSHVYWYRQLPEEGLKFMVYLQKENIIDESGMPKERFSAEFPKEGPSILRIQQVVRGDSAAYFCASSPLPTGDRNYGYTFGSGTRLTVV.

This sequence joins TRBV7-6 and TRBJ2-5; weak D call: TRBD2 (5 bases). The CDR3 contains 14 residues. Per germline, CDR1 SGHVS and CDR2 FNYEAQ. The V gene lost 2 bases and the J gene lost 2 bases, with 9 bases spanning the gap. In nucleotides, the CDR3 is TGTGCCAGCAGCTTACTCGGGGTACAAGAGACCCAGTACTTC. Its protein product is CASSLLGVQETQYF.

This clone was seen once. The chain has TRBV21-1 and TRBJ1-5; the D segment call TRBD1 is taken from the table without a DNA check. TRBV21-1 is deemed a pseudogene. The CDR3 length is 12 residues. CDR3 protein: CASGQGSQPQHF. CDR3 coding DNA: TGTGCCAGCGGACAGGGATCTCAGCCCCAGCATTTT.

V gene TRBV6-6 combines with J gene TRBJ2-1; 8 bases agree with TRBD1. CDR1 and CDR2 from the germline V gene are MNHNY and SVGAGI (reference sequence). V lost 9 bases and J lost 7; bases outside the gene matches: 8. The CDR3 has 13 amino acids. As DNA, the CDR3 is TGTGCCAGTCGGACAGGGTGGGCTAATGAGCAGTTCTTC. It codes for CASRTGWANEQFF.

The CDR3 protein is CAISDPSRGTSGVSTDTQYF. The CDR3 coding sequence is TGTGCCATCAGTGACCCGAGTAGGGGGACTAGCGGGGTTAGCACAGATACGCAGTATTTT. J is TRBJ2-3 and V is TRBV10-3, with TRBD2 matching 13 bases. V lost 3 bases and J lost 0; bases outside the gene matches: 12. Germline V gives CDR1 ENHRY, CDR2 SYGVKD. The CDR3 length is 20 residues.

The V and J genes are TRBV5-4 and TRBJ2-2, with unresolved D. This CDR3 is built from 14 residues. The germline gives CDR1 SGHNT, CDR2 YYREEE (reference sequence). The V end lost 2 bases, the J end lost 6 bases, and 11 bases lay between the germline ends. CDR3 sequence (DNA): TGTGCCAGCAGCTTTTACCAGATTCCCGGGGAGCTGTTTTTT. The encoded protein is CASSFYQIPGELFF.

This chain links TRBV5-1 with TRBJ1-1, with D tentatively TRBD1 (5 bases). Germline V gives CDR1 SGHRS, CDR2 YFSETQ. The CDR3 extends over 14 amino acids. The ends were cut back, 5 bases at V and 3 bases at J, with 14 bases in the middle. The CDR3 bases are TGCGCCAGCAGACCCCAGGCGGGGGACACTGAAGCTTTCTTT. This sequence encodes CASRPQAGDTEAFF.

This chain joins TRBV25-1 and TRBJ2-7, with 10 bases that match TRBD2. The V and J ends lost 0 bases and 5 bases, in that order; junction bases with no gene match: 10. The CDR3 is made up of 17 amino acids. Germline V gene sequence: CDR1 MGHDK, CDR2 SYGVNS. In DNA form, the CDR3 reads TGTGCCAGCAGTGAATATAATTGGCTAGCGGGAGACGACGAGCAGTACTTC. Translation gives CASSEYNWLAGDDEQYF.

The chain has TRBV5-1 and TRBJ2-3; weak D call: TRBD1 (6 bases). Trimming pared 0 bases from V and 2 bases from J, leaving 16 bases between. The CDR3 covers 17 residues. Germline V lookup: CDR1 SGHRS, CDR2 YFSETQ. The CDR3 nucleotides are TGCGCCAGCAGCTTGGAGGGGGTGGGCACCTACACAGATACGCAGTATTTT. This translates into CASSLEGVGTYTDTQYF.

The rearrangement uses TRBV5-5 and TRBJ1-4; TRBD1 matches 12 bases. V dropped 2 bases and J dropped 7; count of bases not matched to a gene: 15. This CDR3 contains 19 residues. Germline V gives CDR1 SGHKS, CDR2 YYEKEE (reference sequence). The CDR3 sequence: CASSFSGTGGLVGVEKLFF. For the CDR3, the DNA is TGTGCCAGCAGCTTTTCTGGGACAGGGGGCTTGGTCGGGGTTGAAAAACTGTTTTTT.

The chain is built from TRBV3-1 (or the pseudogene TRBV3-2) and TRBJ2-2, with TRBD2 as a possible D gene (5 bases). Between the trimmed V and J ends, which lost 1 base and 2 bases, there was a span of 8 bases. This CDR3 has 15 amino acids. The germline CDR1 and CDR2 sequences are LGHDT and YNNKEL (reference sequence). This CDR3 reads CASSQVLGNTGELFF. DNA of the CDR3: TGTGCCAGCAGCCAAGTACTAGGAAACACCGGGGAGCTGTTTTTT.

The genes are TRBV6-2 or TRBV6-3 and TRBJ2-7; D perhaps matches TRBD2 (5 bases). The CDR3 length is 12 residues. Per germline, CDR1 MNHEY and CDR2 SVGEGT. The V gene lost 4 bases and the J gene lost 7 bases, with 11 bases spanning the gap. The CDR3, as DNA: TGTGCCAGCAGTTCCCGCCCGGGGGAGCAGTACTTC. Amino acid sequence: CASSSRPGEQYF.